The 20 T cell receptor beta chains below were found in one sample sequenced in a study of T cell changes during pregnancy in multiple sclerosis. Libraries were prepared by immunoSEQ multiplex PCR; TCRdb keeps only in-frame clonotypes and omits some of them. The table lists roughly 70,000 clones, approximately 92% of them singletons. The material sequenced was peripheral blood, taken in the first trimester of pregnancy. The receptors were gathered from a female donor with multiple sclerosis, enrolled in a pregnancy study.

This chain joins TRBV7-2 and TRBJ2-3, with a possible D match to TRBD2 (7 bases). The CDR3 runs to 16 residues. The germline V and J ends were trimmed by 0 bases and 3 bases, with 13 bases remaining between them. Germline loops: CDR1 SGHTA, CDR2 FQGNSA. CDR3 nucleotide sequence: TGTGCCAGCAGCTTAGCGGGGGGGGCCGGGACAGATACGCAGTATTTT. The encoded protein is CASSLAGGAGTDTQYF. Filled out from reference TRBV7-2 and TRBJ2-3, the complete variable domain reads GAGVSQSPSNKVTEKGKDVELRCDPISGHTALYWYRQSLGQGLEFLIYFQGNSAPDKSGLPSDRFSAERTGGSVSTLTIQRTQQEDSAVYLCASSLAGGAGTDTQYFGPGTRLTVL.

V is TRBV7-2 and J is TRBJ2-7; the match to TRBD2 covers 11 bases. Trimming cost V 5 bases and J 2 bases; bases outside gene matches: 17. In germline, CDR1 is SGHTA, CDR2 FQGNSA. The CDR3 runs to 19 residues. The CDR3 sequence is CASSPARTSGQGITYEQYF. CDR3 nucleotide sequence: TGTGCCAGCAGCCCCGCAAGGACTAGCGGGCAGGGGATAACCTACGAGCAGTACTTC.

The rearrangement joins TRBV7-2 to TRBJ1-5, with D perhaps matching TRBD1 (6 bases). The length of the CDR3 is 15 residues. V lost 6 bases to trimming and J lost 3 bases, with 15 bases between them. The V gene's germline CDR1 is SGHTA and CDR2 FQGNSA. Written as DNA, the CDR3 is TGTGCCAGCAGGGAGGGGGGGGGCACCAATCAGCCCCAGCATTTT. It is translated as CASREGGGTNQPQHF.

The rearrangement uses TRBV27 and TRBJ2-2; 10 bases fit TRBD1. The germline CDR1 and CDR2 sequences are MNHEY and SMNVEV (reference sequence). The V gene end was trimmed by 4 bases and the J gene end by 4 bases; junction bases not matched to a gene: 6. The CDR3 length is 16 residues. The CDR3, as DNA: TGTGCCAGCAGTTCCGACAGGGGGCGGGGCACCGGGGAGCTGTTTTTT. Translation: CASSSDRGRGTGELFF.

This chain connects TRBV25-1 to TRBJ2-1; 7 nucleotides align to TRBD2. This CDR3 has 15 residues. Germline lookup yields CDR1 MGHDK and CDR2 SYGVNS. V dropped 2 bases and J dropped 0; count of bases not matched to a gene: 1. The CDR3 region has the DNA TGTGCCAGCAGTGAAGGCGGGGGCTCCTACAATGAGCAGTTCTTC. Encoded protein: CASSEGGGSYNEQFF.

The V call is TRBV6-1, the J call TRBJ2-7, with 7 nucleotides matching TRBD1. Germline loops: CDR1 MNHNS, CDR2 SASEGT. The length of the CDR3 is 15 residues. V lost 2 bases and J lost 2; bases outside the gene matches: 6. CDR3 protein: CASSESGGEAYEQYF. CDR3 bases: TGTGCCAGCAGTGAATCAGGGGGTGAAGCCTACGAGCAGTACTTC.

The chain carries TRBV6-4 and TRBJ2-1; D might be TRBD2 (6 bases). The V and J ends lost 2 bases and 7 bases respectively, with 12 bases between them. This CDR3 has 14 residues. Germline lookup yields CDR1 MRHNA and CDR2 SNTAGT. The CDR3 sequence: CASSDLSGENEQFF. The CDR3 nucleotides are TGTGCCAGCAGTGACCTATCGGGGGAAAATGAGCAGTTCTTC.

The chain links TRBV18 to TRBJ1-1; maybe TRBD1 (5 bases). V shed 0 bases and J shed 4 bases, with 12 bases lying between them. The germline CDR1 and CDR2 sequences are KGHSH and LQKENI. The CDR3 is 15 residues long. In nucleotides, the CDR3 is TGTGCCAGCTCACCACCGGGGGGGGTGGGCACTGAAGCTTTCTTT. This translates into CASSPPGGVGTEAFF.

This chain links TRBV28 with TRBJ2-3, with unresolved D. This CDR3 contains 13 residues. Trimming cost V 10 bases and J 2 bases, with 13 bases left between them. Germline loops: CDR1 MDHEN, CDR2 SYDVKM. Here the CDR3 DNA reads TGTGCCACACTCTTGGCGGTCACAGATACGCAGTATTTT. It is translated as CATLLAVTDTQYF.

This chain links TRBV7-9 with TRBJ2-3; D remains unclear. Germline loops: CDR1 SEHNR, CDR2 FQNEAQ (reference sequence). CDR3 size: 16 residues. The V end was cut by 5 bases, the J end by 0 bases, with 15 bases between. The CDR3 is CASSILTPTSTDTQYF. The CDR3 DNA reads as TGTGCCAGCAGCATCCTTACACCGACTAGCACAGATACGCAGTATTTT.

The chain uses TRBV5-4 and TRBJ1-3; D not certain. V was cut by 4 bases and J by 0 bases, with 14 bases left in between. This CDR3 comprises 16 residues. Per germline, CDR1 SGHNT and CDR2 YYREEE (reference sequence). The CDR3 coding sequence is TGTGCCAGCAGCAACCCCCAGGCCCCCTCTGGAAACACCATATATTTT. It specifies CASSNPQAPSGNTIYF.

This clone has more than one count but fewer than ten. The chain is built from TRBV7-9 and TRBJ1-6, with D perhaps matching TRBD1 (6 bases). This CDR3 is 14 amino acids long. Per germline, CDR1 SEHNR and CDR2 FQNEAQ (reference sequence). V lost 3 bases, J lost 6 bases, and 9 bases lay in between. CDR3 residues: CASSLTGVNSPLHF. CDR3 nucleotide sequence: TGTGCCAGCAGCTTGACAGGAGTTAATTCACCCCTCCACTTT.

This rearrangement joins TRBV6-1 to TRBJ1-3; 9 nucleotides align to TRBD1. J lost 3 bases, V lost 3 bases, and 12 bases had no gene match. The CDR3 sequence is 18 residues long. CDR1 and CDR2 (germline): MNHNS, SASEGT. The CDR3 nucleotides read TGTGCCAGCAGTGAGCGAGGGACAGGGACATTCGGTGGAAACACCATATATTTT. Its protein is CASSERGTGTFGGNTIYF.

The rearrangement links TRBV11-2 to TRBJ1-2; no reliable D call. The germline CDR1 and CDR2 sequences are SGHAT and FQNNGV. Trimming took off 3 bases at V and 2 bases at J, with 10 bases between the two ends. The CDR3 length is 14 residues. The CDR3 reads CASSFATLNYGYTF. The CDR3 coding sequence is TGTGCCAGCAGCTTCGCGACTCTCAACTATGGCTACACCTTC. Full variable domain (missing parts from reference TRBV11-2 and TRBJ1-2): EAGVAQSPRYKIIEKRQSVAFWCNPISGHATLYWYQQILGQGPKLLIQFQNNGVVDDSQLPKDRFSAERLKGVDSTLKIQPAKLEDSAVYLCASSFATLNYGYTFGSGTRLTVV.

This chain joins TRBV6-6 and TRBJ1-5; no definite D call. V was pared by 6 bases and J by 2 bases, with 8 bases between. The CDR3 runs 13 residues. Germline CDR1 reads MNHNY; CDR2 reads SVGAGI (reference sequence). The CDR3 coding sequence is TGTGCCAGCAGCATCGAGGGCAATCAGCCCCAGCATTTT. Translating gives CASSIEGNQPQHF.

V and J are TRBV6-5 and TRBJ1-1, with D possibly being TRBD1 (6 bases). Germline loops: CDR1 MNHEY, CDR2 SVGAGI. This CDR3 contains 15 residues. Between the trimmed V and J ends, which lost 0 bases and 4 bases, there was a span of 12 bases. The CDR3 DNA reads TGTGCCAGCAGTTACTCGCGTGGGACAATCACTGAAGCTTTCTTT. The encoded protein is CASSYSRGTITEAFF.

V is TRBV21-1 and J is TRBJ2-2; the table's D call, TRBD2, was not checked against the DNA. TRBV21-1 is noted as a pseudogene. The CDR3 runs 16 residues. The CDR3 region is CASSKAGSGRIGELFF. In DNA, the CDR3 is TGTGCCAGCAGCAAAGCTGGAAGCGGGAGAATCGGGGAGCTGTTTTTT.

The chain is built from TRBV6-1 and TRBJ2-2, with 7 positions matching TRBD1. Germline V gene lookup returns CDR1 MNHNS and CDR2 SASEGT. The J segment lost 4 bases and the V segment lost 3 bases, leaving 5 bases of the junction unmatched. The CDR3 extends over 15 amino acids. CDR3 residues: CASSDARQGTGELFF. CDR3 coding DNA: TGTGCCAGCAGTGACGCTAGACAGGGCACCGGGGAGCTGTTTTTT.

The chain links TRBV7-9 to TRBJ1-4; D perhaps matches TRBD1 (6 bases). Germline loops: CDR1 SEHNR, CDR2 FQNEAQ (reference sequence). V shed 7 bases and J shed 8 bases, with 17 bases lying between them. The CDR3 sequence is 14 residues long. CDR3 nucleotide sequence: TGTGCCAGCAACAGAGGGGGGGGTAGGGAAAAACTGTTTTTT. Amino acids: CASNRGGGREKLFF.

The chain links TRBV28 to TRBJ2-7; D possibly corresponds to TRBD1 (5 bases). Trimming shortened V by 6 bases and J by 3 bases, and 21 bases separated the two germline ends. Germline CDR1 is MDHEN and CDR2 is SYDVKM. The CDR3 contains 16 residues. Here the CDR3 reads CASSQVQGKERYEQYF. DNA of the CDR3: TGTGCCAGCAGCCAAGTCCAGGGAAAGGAGCGCTACGAGCAGTACTTC.